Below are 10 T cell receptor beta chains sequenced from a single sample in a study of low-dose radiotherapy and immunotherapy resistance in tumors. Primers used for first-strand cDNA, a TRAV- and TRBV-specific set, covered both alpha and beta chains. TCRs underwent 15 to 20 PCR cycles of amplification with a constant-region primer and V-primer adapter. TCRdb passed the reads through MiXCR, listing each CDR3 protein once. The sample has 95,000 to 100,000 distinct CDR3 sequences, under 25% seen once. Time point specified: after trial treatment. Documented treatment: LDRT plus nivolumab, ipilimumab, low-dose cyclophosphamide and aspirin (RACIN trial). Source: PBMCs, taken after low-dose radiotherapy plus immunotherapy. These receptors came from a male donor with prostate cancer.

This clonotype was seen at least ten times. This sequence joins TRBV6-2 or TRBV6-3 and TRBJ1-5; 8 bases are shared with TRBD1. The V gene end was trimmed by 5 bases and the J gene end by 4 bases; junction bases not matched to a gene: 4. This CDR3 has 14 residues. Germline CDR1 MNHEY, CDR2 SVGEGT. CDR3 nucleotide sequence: TGTGCCAGCAGTCCGCGACAGGGGAATCAGCCCCAGCATTTT. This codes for CASSPRQGNQPQHF.

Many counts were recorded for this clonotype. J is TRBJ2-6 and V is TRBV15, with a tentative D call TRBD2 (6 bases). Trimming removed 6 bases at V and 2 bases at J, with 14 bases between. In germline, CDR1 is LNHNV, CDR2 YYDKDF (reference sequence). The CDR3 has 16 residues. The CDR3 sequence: CATRDRGSAGANVLTF. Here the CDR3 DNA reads TGTGCCACCAGAGACCGGGGGTCCGCTGGGGCCAACGTCCTGACTTTC.

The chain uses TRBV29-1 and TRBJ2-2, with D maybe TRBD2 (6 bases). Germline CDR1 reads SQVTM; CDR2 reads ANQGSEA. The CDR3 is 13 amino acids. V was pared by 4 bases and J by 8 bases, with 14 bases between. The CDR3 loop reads CSVVTAGGGELFF. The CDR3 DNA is TGCAGCGTTGTAACCGCTGGAGGGGGGGAGCTGTTTTTT.

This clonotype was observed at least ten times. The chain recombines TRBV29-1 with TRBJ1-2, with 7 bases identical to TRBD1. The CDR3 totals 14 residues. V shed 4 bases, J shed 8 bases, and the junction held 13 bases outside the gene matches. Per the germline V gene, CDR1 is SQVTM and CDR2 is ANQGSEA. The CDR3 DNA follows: TGCAGCGTTGTCCCCCCTGACAGGGCGGGAGGCTACACCTTC. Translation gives CSVVPPDRAGGYTF. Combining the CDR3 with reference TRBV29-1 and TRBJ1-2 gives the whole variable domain SAVISQKPSRDICQRGTSLTIQCQVDSQVTMMFWYRQQPGQSLTLIATANQGSEATYESGFVIDKFPISRPNLTFSTLTVSNMSPEDSSIYLCSVVPPDRAGGYTFGSGTRLTVV.

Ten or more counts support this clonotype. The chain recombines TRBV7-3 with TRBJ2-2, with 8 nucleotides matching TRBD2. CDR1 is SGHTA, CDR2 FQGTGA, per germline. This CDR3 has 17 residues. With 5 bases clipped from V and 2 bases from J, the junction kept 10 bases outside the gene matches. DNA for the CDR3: TGTGCCAGCAGCCCAAGCGGGACTAGGGGAAACACCGGGGAGCTGTTTTTT. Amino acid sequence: CASSPSGTRGNTGELFF.

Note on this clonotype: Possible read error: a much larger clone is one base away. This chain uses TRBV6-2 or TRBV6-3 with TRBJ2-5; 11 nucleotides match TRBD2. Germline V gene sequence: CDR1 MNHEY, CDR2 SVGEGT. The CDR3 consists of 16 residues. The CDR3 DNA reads TGTGCCAGCAGATCCCTAGCGGGGGGTCCGACAGAGACCCAGAACTTC. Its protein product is CASRSLAGGPTETQNF.

The CDR3 region is CASSHLPRANTEAFF. CDR3 nucleotide sequence: TGTGCCAGCAGCCACCTGCCGCGGGCGAACACTGAAGCTTTCTTT. This chain links TRBV5-4 with TRBJ1-1; no reliable D call. CDR1 and CDR2 from the germline V gene are SGHNT and YYREEE (reference sequence). CDR3 size: 15 residues. With 4 bases removed from V and 1 base from J, the gap between germline ends came to 14 bases.

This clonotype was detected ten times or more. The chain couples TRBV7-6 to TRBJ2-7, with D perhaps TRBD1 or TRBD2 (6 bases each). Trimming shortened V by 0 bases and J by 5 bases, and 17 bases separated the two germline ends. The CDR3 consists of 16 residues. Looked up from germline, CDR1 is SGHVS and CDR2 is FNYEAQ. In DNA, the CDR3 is TGTGCCAGCAGCTTAGCGGCCGGGGGCATCGCCGACGAGCAGTACTTC. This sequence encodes CASSLAAGGIADEQYF.

CDR3 nucleotides: TGTGCCAGCAGTTTAAGGGAGTGGCAAGAGACCCAGTACTTC. Translated, it gives CASSLREWQETQYF. The chain carries TRBV12-3 or TRBV12-4 and TRBJ2-5; the D gene is possibly TRBD2 (5 bases). The CDR3 covers 14 residues. Trimming took 2 bases from V and 2 from J, leaving 9 bases between them.

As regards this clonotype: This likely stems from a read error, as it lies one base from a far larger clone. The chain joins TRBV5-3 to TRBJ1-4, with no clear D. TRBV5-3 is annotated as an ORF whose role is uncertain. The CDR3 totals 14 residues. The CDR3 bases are TGTGCCAGCAGCCCAGGAGCAGTTAATAAAAAACTGTTTTTT. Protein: CASSPGAVNKKLFF.